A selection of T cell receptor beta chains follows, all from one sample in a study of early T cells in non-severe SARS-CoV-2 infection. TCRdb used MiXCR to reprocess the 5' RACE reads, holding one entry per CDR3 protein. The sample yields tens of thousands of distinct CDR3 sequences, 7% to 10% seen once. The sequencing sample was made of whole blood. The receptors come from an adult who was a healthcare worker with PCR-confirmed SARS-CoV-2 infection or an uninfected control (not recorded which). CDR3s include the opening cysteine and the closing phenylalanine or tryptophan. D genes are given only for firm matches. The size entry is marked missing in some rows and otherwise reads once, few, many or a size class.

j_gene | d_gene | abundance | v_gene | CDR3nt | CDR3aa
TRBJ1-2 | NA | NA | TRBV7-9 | TGTGCCAGCAGCTTAGAGGCCAGCTATGGCTACACCTTC | CASSLEASYGYTF
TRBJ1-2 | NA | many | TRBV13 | TGTGCCAGCAGCTTGTGGGGAGGACCTCAACAGTCTAACTATGGCTACACCTTC | CASSLWGGPQQSNYGYTF
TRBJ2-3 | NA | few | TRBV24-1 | TGTGCCACCAGTGATTCTGGGGGGAAGGATACGCAGTATTTT | CATSDSGGKDTQYF
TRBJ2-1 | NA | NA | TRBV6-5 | TGTGCCAGCAGCTCCGTCCATGAGCAGTTCTTC | CASSSVHEQFF
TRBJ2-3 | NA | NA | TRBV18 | TGTGCCAGCTCACTCCTTCAAGGTAACACAGATACGCAGTATTTT | CASSLLQGNTDTQYF
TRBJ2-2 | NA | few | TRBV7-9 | TGTGCCAGCAGCACCAATAGCGGAGGGGGCACCACCGGGGAGCTGTTTTTT | CASSTNSGGGTTGELFF
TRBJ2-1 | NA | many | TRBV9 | TGTGCCAGCAGCGTAGGGGGATCCTACAATGAGCAGTTCTTC | CASSVGGSYNEQFF
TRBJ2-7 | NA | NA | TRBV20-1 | TGCAGTGCTACAAGGCAGCCTTCCTACGAGCAGTACTTC | CSATRQPSYEQYF
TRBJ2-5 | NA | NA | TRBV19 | TGTGCCAGTAGTATAGGCCCGGGGCGAGAGACCCAGTACTTC | CASSIGPGRETQYF
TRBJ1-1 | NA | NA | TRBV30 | TGTGCCATTTCTCGGGAAGCTTTCTTT | CAISREAFF
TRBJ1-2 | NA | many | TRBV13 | TGTGCCAGCAGCCCGGCGTCTAGCTTCTATGGCTACACCTTC | CASSPASSFYGYTF
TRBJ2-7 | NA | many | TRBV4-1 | TGCGCCAGCAGCCGGATACAGGGAGAGTCCTACGAGCAGTACTTC | CASSRIQGESYEQYF
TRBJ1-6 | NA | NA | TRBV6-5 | TGTGCCAGCGGGTGGCAGACGGAATCACCCCTCCACTTT | CASGWQTESPLHF
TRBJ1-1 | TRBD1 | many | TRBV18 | TGTGCCAGCTCCCCCCGGACAGGGAAAATGAACACTGAAGCTTTCTTT | CASSPRTGKMNTEAFF